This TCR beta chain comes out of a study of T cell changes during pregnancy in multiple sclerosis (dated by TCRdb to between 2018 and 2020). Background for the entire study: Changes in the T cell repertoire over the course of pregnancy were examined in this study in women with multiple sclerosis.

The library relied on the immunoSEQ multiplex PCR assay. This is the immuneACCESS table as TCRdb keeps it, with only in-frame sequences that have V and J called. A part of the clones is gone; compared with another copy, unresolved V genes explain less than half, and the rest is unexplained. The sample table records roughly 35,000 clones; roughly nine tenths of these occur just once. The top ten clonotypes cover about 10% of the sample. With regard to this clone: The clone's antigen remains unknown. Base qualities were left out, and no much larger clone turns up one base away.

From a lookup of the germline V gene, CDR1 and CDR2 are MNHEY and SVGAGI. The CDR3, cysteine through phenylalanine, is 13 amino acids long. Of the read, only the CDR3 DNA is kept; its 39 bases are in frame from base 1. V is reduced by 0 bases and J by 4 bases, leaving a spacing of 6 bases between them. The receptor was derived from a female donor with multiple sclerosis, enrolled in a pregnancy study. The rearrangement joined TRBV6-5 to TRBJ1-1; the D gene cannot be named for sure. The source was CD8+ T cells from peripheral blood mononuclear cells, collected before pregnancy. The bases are TGTGCCAGCAGTTACTCTAGGAGCACTGAAGCTTTCTTT. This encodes CASSYSRSTEAFF.